This T cell receptor (beta chain) was sequenced in a study of radiation and T cells in renal cell carcinoma. The V gene end was trimmed by 0 bases and the J gene end by 2 bases; junction bases not matched to a gene: 3. The CDR3 loop spans 16 amino acids. Germline V CDR1 and CDR2: LNHNV, YYDKDF (reference sequence). This clone was seen once. Its antigen is unknown. This table comes from immunoSEQ multiplex PCR, and its TCRdb copy is limited to in-frame clones, with some not included. This table holds roughly 100,000 clones, about 88% found once. Findings and caveats of the study: In blood, top tumor clones expanded by 2 weeks, shrinking by 4.

Time point: baseline pretreatment blood. Documented treatment: 15 Gy SBRT to primary tumor, nephrectomy 4 weeks later. This renal cell carcinoma was of the clear cell type. Specimen: blood, collected from a patient whose treatment included radiotherapy and nephrectomy. J is TRBJ2-7 and V is TRBV15, with TRBD1 matching 11 bases. This clonotype was obtained from a man aged 45-65 years with renal cell carcinoma. The CDR3 protein is CATSRERTGGTYEQYF. CDR3 DNA: TGTGCCACCAGCAGAGAAAGGACAGGGGGCACCTACGAGCAGTACTTC.